Following are 32 T cell receptor beta chains from one sample sequenced in a study of identical twins. TCRdb reprocessed the 5' RACE reads via MiXCR and lists one record per CDR3 protein. The table lists 450,000 or so distinct CDR3 sequences, less than 20% of them singletons. The sequenced sample was naive T cells sorted from blood. These TCRs come from a man aged 45-60 years in good health.

This clonotype was picked up a small number of times. The chain couples TRBV5-1 to TRBJ2-7; 7 positions agree with TRBD1. V dropped 3 bases and J dropped 3; count of bases not matched to a gene: 6. The CDR3 runs to 14 residues. Germline CDR1 is SGHRS and CDR2 is YFSETQ. CDR3 DNA: TGCGCCAGCAGCTCCAGGGGGACGGTCTACGAGCAGTACTTC. It is translated as CASSSRGTVYEQYF. The whole variable domain, filled in from reference TRBV5-1 and TRBJ2-7, reads KAGVTQTPRYLIKTRGQQVTLSCSPISGHRSVSWYQQTPGQGLQFLFEYFSETQRNKGNFPGRFSGRQFSNSRSEMNVSTLELGDSALYLCASSSRGTVYEQYFGPGTRLTVT.

This clonotype was detected a few times. This sequence joins TRBV6-2 or TRBV6-3 and TRBJ2-2, with 10 bases aligning to TRBD2. The CDR3 has 16 residues. Trimming took 2 bases from V and 1 from J; bases not matched to a gene: 1. Per germline, CDR1 MNHEY and CDR2 SVGEGT. The CDR3 loop reads CASSYRLAGNTGELFF. CDR3 coding DNA: TGTGCCAGCAGTTACCGACTAGCGGGGAACACCGGGGAGCTGTTTTTT.

This clonotype was observed many times. The chain joins TRBV10-3 to TRBJ2-7; 10 nucleotides agree with TRBD2. The junction had 1 base not matched to a gene; V was cut back by 4 bases and J by 4 bases. Germline V gene sequence: CDR1 ENHRY, CDR2 SYGVKD. There are 13 residues in the CDR3. For the CDR3, the DNA is TGTGCCATCAGTGGGACTAGCGGATACGAGCAGTACTTC. Its protein is CAISGTSGYEQYF.

This clonotype was seen many times. V gene TRBV20-1 combines with J gene TRBJ1-5; the D is unclear. CDR1 and CDR2 from the germline V gene are DFQATT and SNEGSKA (reference sequence). The CDR3 contains 15 residues. Trimming cost V 5 bases and J 1 base, with 15 bases left between them. CDR3 sequence reads: CSAGMGPASNQPQHF. The CDR3 DNA follows: TGCAGTGCTGGCATGGGCCCTGCGAGCAATCAGCCCCAGCATTTT.

The chain employs TRBV4-3 and TRBJ2-3; TRBD2 matches at 13 bases. The germline V gene encodes CDR1 LGHNA and CDR2 YSLEER. This CDR3 has 18 amino acids. V lost 0 bases and J lost 2; bases outside the gene matches: 5. The CDR3: CASSQDGLAGEFTDTQYF. For the CDR3, the DNA is TGCGCCAGCAGCCAAGATGGACTAGCGGGAGAGTTCACAGATACGCAGTATTTT.

This clonotype has a count of ten or more. The V and J genes are TRBV7-8 and TRBJ1-5, with 8 bases aligning to TRBD1. This CDR3 spans 14 amino acids. With 3 bases clipped from V and 7 bases from J, the junction kept 5 bases outside the gene matches. Germline V lookup: CDR1 SGHVS, CDR2 FQNEAQ. The CDR3 spells CASSFSGGTQPQHF. The CDR3 DNA follows: TGTGCCAGCAGCTTTTCAGGGGGCACCCAGCCCCAGCATTTT.

V gene TRBV7-8 combines with J gene TRBJ2-1, with 10 bases fitting TRBD2. Losses at the gene ends were 5 bases for V and 3 bases for J; bases not matched to a gene: 4. The germline V gene has CDR1 SGHVS and CDR2 FQNEAQ. The CDR3 contains 15 residues. DNA of the CDR3: TGTGCCAGCAGCGACACTAGCGGGGACTACAATGAGCAGTTCTTC. It codes for CASSDTSGDYNEQFF.

In this sample, this clonotype turned up once. The V call is TRBV9, the J call TRBJ2-2, with 9 bases lining up with TRBD1. The CDR3 extends over 17 amino acids. After removal of 1 base from V and 3 bases from J, the junction contained 7 bases not matched to a gene. The germline V gene has CDR1 SGDLS and CDR2 YYNGEE. The DNA of the CDR3 is TGTGCCAGCAGCGTATGGGACAGGGTACGGGACACCGGGGAGCTGTTTTTT. This gives the protein CASSVWDRVRDTGELFF.

This clonotype has a count of ten or more. This chain connects TRBV5-5 to TRBJ2-6, with 7 bases identical to TRBD1. J gave up 2 bases and V 5 bases, and 7 bases lay outside the gene matches. Looked up from germline, CDR1 is SGHKS and CDR2 is YYEKEE (reference sequence). The CDR3 has 16 residues. The CDR3 nucleotides read TGTGCCAGCAGTACTGAGGGGGCCACTGGGGCCAACGTCCTGACTTTC. It is translated as CASSTEGATGANVLTF.

The sample holds a few counts of this clonotype. The chain couples TRBV2 to TRBJ1-1; 9 bases map to TRBD1. The CDR3 has 14 amino acids. V gave up 3 bases and J gave up 5 bases; unmatched junction bases: 4. Germline V gives CDR1 SNHLY, CDR2 FYNNEI. The CDR3 coding sequence is TGTGCCAGCAGTGAGGACAGGGGATTGACTGAAGCTTTCTTT. Encoded protein: CASSEDRGLTEAFF.

This clonotype was picked up a small number of times. The rearrangement uses TRBV4-2 and TRBJ1-6; D is unclear. Looked up from germline, CDR1 is LGHNA and CDR2 is YNFKEQ. V was shortened by 0 bases and J by 7 bases, with 19 bases between the two germline ends. The CDR3 has 18 residues. CDR3 coding DNA: TGTGCCAGCAGCCAAGATGTGGGAGGGAGGAGGACCAATTCACCCCTCCACTTT. As protein: CASSQDVGGRRTNSPLHF.

The chain employs TRBV20-1 and TRBJ1-6, with no clear D. V dropped 3 bases and J dropped 4 bases, with 10 bases sitting between them. The CDR3 is 14 amino acids. Germline CDR1 and CDR2: DFQATT and SNEGSKA (reference sequence). CDR3 protein: CSASRKTYNSPLHF. The CDR3, as DNA: TGCAGTGCTAGTCGGAAGACATATAATTCACCCCTCCACTTT.

In this sample, this clonotype turned up many times. V is TRBV5-1 and J is TRBJ2-2, with D unclear. Trimming shortened V by 1 base and J by 7 bases, and 5 bases separated the two germline ends. The CDR3 is 12 residues long. From germline, CDR1 is SGHRS and CDR2 YFSETQ. Here the CDR3 reads CASSLSGGELFF. CDR3 nucleotide sequence: TGCGCCAGCAGCTTGAGTGGCGGGGAGCTGTTTTTT.

This clonotype was observed a few times. J is TRBJ1-4 and V is TRBV29-1; D gene unclear. The V end lost 4 bases, the J end lost 0 bases, and 9 bases lay between the germline ends. The CDR3 runs to 14 residues. Germline CDR1 reads SQVTM; CDR2 reads ANQGSEA. The CDR3 loop reads CSVGRTTTNEKLFF. CDR3 in DNA: TGCAGCGTTGGACGGACTACAACTAATGAAAAACTGTTTTTT.

V and J are TRBV6-2 or TRBV6-3 and TRBJ2-5; 7 nucleotides line up with TRBD1. The V segment lost 6 bases and the J segment 4 bases; nucleotides outside the gene matches: 11. The germline V gene has CDR1 MNHEY and CDR2 SVGEGT. The CDR3 sequence is 15 residues long. CDR3 in amino acids: CASRLGQIFGETQYF. The CDR3 DNA follows: TGTGCCAGCAGACTGGGACAGATCTTTGGAGAGACCCAGTACTTC.

V is TRBV4-1 and J is TRBJ2-3, with 7 bases matching TRBD2. V lost 0 bases to trimming and J lost 0 bases; unmatched junction nucleotides: 12. The CDR3 has 19 residues. The germline V gene encodes CDR1 MGHRA and CDR2 YSYEKL. The DNA for the CDR3 is TGCGCCAGCAGCCAAGATCAGTTCCCTAGGGGAGGGAGCACAGATACGCAGTATTTT. Translating gives CASSQDQFPRGGSTDTQYF.

The table lists this clonotype with many counts. The CDR3, as DNA: TGCGCCAGCAGCCAAGGTAGCGGGGGGGCCCTCGAGCAGTACTTC. It is translated as CASSQGSGGALEQYF. This chain uses TRBV4-3 with TRBJ2-7, with 11 bases lining up with TRBD2. Looked up from germline, CDR1 is LGHNA and CDR2 is YSLEER. The V segment lost 1 base and the J segment 6 bases; nucleotides outside the gene matches: 5. This CDR3 comprises 15 residues.

A single count supports this clonotype. V and J are TRBV28 and TRBJ1-2; the D gene is possibly TRBD1 (6 bases). V was cut by 5 bases and J by 5 bases, with 9 bases left in between. CDR3 size: 12 residues. Germline-derived CDR1 and CDR2 are MDHEN and SYDVKM. Here the CDR3 reads CASSTTGYGYTF. The CDR3, as DNA: TGTGCCAGCAGTACGACAGGATATGGCTACACCTTC.

This clonotype was detected a few times. The chain carries TRBV7-2 and TRBJ2-7, with a tentative D call TRBD2 (6 bases). The germline V gene encodes CDR1 SGHTA and CDR2 FQGNSA. There are 13 residues in the CDR3. V was shortened by 5 bases and J by 0 bases, with 8 bases between the two germline ends. The CDR3 coding sequence is TGTGCCAGCAGCATCGGGGGCTCCTACGAGCAGTACTTC. It specifies CASSIGGSYEQYF.

The rearrangement uses TRBV2 and TRBJ2-6; TRBD1 aligns across 7 bases. Germline CDR1 is SNHLY and CDR2 is FYNNEI. Unmatched junction bases numbered 11, after V lost 10 bases and J lost 2 bases. The CDR3 consists of 16 residues. The CDR3, as DNA: TGTGCCAACTTAGGGAGCAGGGGGACTGGGGCCAACGTCCTGACTTTC. Its protein is CANLGSRGTGANVLTF.

This clonotype came up a few times. This rearrangement joins TRBV10-3 to TRBJ2-2; D ambiguous. This CDR3 spans 16 amino acids. V was pared by 4 bases and J by 1 base, with 13 bases between. Germline CDR1 is ENHRY and CDR2 is SYGVKD. The CDR3: CAISGQLPGNTGELFF. DNA of the CDR3: TGTGCCATCAGTGGACAACTGCCAGGGAACACCGGGGAGCTGTTTTTT.

The V call is TRBV6-2 or TRBV6-3, the J call TRBJ2-1; 7 bases are shared with TRBD2. The CDR3 covers 16 residues. V dropped 2 bases and J dropped 7; count of bases not matched to a gene: 11. CDR1 is MNHEY and CDR2 is SVGEGT in the germline V gene. The CDR3 coding sequence is TGTGCCAGCAGTTACCTCGGGGCGGGAGTTGTTAATGAGCAGTTCTTC. Residues: CASSYLGAGVVNEQFF.

The V call is TRBV5-5, the J call TRBJ2-7; D possibly uses TRBD1 or TRBD2 (5 bases each). V lost 2 bases to trimming and J lost 6 bases, with 18 bases between them. The CDR3 is 15 residues long. CDR1 and CDR2 (germline): SGHKS, YYEKEE (reference sequence). The CDR3 loop reads CASSFYPGRQSEQYF. The CDR3 region has the DNA TGTGCCAGCAGCTTCTACCCGGGACGGCAATCCGAGCAGTACTTC.

V usage is TRBV12-3 or TRBV12-4 and J usage is TRBJ2-1; TRBD2 matches 7 bases. Losses at the gene ends were 1 base for V and 6 bases for J; bases not matched to a gene: 6. CDR3 length: 15 residues. The CDR3 here is CASSLVGGGRNEQFF. Here the CDR3 DNA reads TGTGCCAGCAGTTTAGTGGGGGGAGGGCGCAATGAGCAGTTCTTC.

This clonotype has at least ten counts. This chain links TRBV12-3 or TRBV12-4 with TRBJ1-1; D remains ambiguous. With 2 bases removed from V and 1 base from J, the gap between germline ends came to 5 bases. There are 13 residues in the CDR3. CDR3 loop: CASSLKPNTEAFF. CDR3 DNA sequence: TGTGCCAGCAGTTTAAAACCGAACACTGAAGCTTTCTTT.

This clonotype was observed a handful of times. V usage is TRBV29-1 and J usage is TRBJ1-2; the match to TRBD1 covers 10 bases. The CDR3 is 12 amino acids. CDR1 SQVTM and CDR2 ANQGSEA come from the germline V gene. Germline trimming cut 4 bases from V and 7 bases from J; bases unmatched to any gene: 3. The DNA for the CDR3 is TGCAGCGTTGGACAGGGGGCCCGTGGCTACACCTTC. Protein: CSVGQGARGYTF.

This clonotype was seen repeatedly, ten times or more. The chain employs TRBV9 and TRBJ1-1; 9 nucleotides align to TRBD1. This CDR3 has 15 amino acids. J gave up 1 base and V 2 bases, and 3 bases lay outside the gene matches. Per germline, CDR1 SGDLS and CDR2 YYNGEE. Written as DNA, the CDR3 is TGTGCCAGCAGCGTCTCACAGGGGGCGAACACTGAAGCTTTCTTT. This encodes CASSVSQGANTEAFF.

The rearrangement joins TRBV7-6 to TRBJ2-7; D unclear. The germline V and J ends were trimmed by 1 base and 0 bases, with 10 bases remaining between them. Germline V gene data show CDR1 as SGHVS and CDR2 as FNYEAQ. This CDR3 contains 15 residues. For the CDR3, the DNA is TGTGCCAGCAGCTTAGGCGCGCCGAGCTCCTACGAGCAGTACTTC. As protein: CASSLGAPSSYEQYF.

This clonotype was counted a few times. The V call is TRBV5-1, the J call TRBJ2-7; no clear D gene. Trimming removed 1 base at V and 5 bases at J, with 13 bases between. There are 14 residues in the CDR3. CDR1 and CDR2 from the germline V gene are SGHRS and YFSETQ. The CDR3 is CASSLLGNGNEQYF. The CDR3 DNA is TGCGCCAGCAGCTTGTTGGGTAATGGGAACGAGCAGTACTTC. The full variable domain, rest sourced from reference TRBV5-1 and TRBJ2-7, is KAGVTQTPRYLIKTRGQQVTLSCSPISGHRSVSWYQQTPGQGLQFLFEYFSETQRNKGNFPGRFSGRQFSNSRSEMNVSTLELGDSALYLCASSLLGNGNEQYFGPGTRLTVT.

In regard to this clonotype: Given a much more abundant clone one base away, this may be a read error. This rearrangement joins TRBV7-3 to TRBJ2-5; 13 nucleotides agree with TRBD2. Germline V lookup: CDR1 SGHTA, CDR2 FQGTGA. The V and J ends lost 6 bases and 9 bases, in that order; junction bases with no gene match: 13. The CDR3 sequence is 16 residues long. CDR3 coding DNA: TGTGCCAGCAGAGACCGTGGACTAGCGGGAGTTGAGGCCCAGTACTTC. Protein: CASRDRGLAGVEAQYF.

The V gene is TRBV7-6, the J gene TRBJ1-5; D not resolved. The ends were cut back, 5 bases at V and 5 bases at J, with 10 bases in the middle. The CDR3 spans 13 residues. Germline CDR1 and CDR2: SGHVS and FNYEAQ. CDR3 amino acids: CASSLTEDQPQHF. CDR3 bases: TGTGCCAGCAGCCTGACCGAGGATCAGCCCCAGCATTTT.

This clonotype came up many times. This chain connects TRBV5-1 to TRBJ1-1; D gene uncertain. Per the germline V gene, CDR1 is SGHRS and CDR2 is YFSETQ. This CDR3 is built from 14 residues. Trimming stripped 4 bases from V and 1 base from J, with 11 bases between. In DNA, the CDR3 is TGCGCCAGCAGCCGGCAGCCGGCGAACACTGAAGCTTTCTTT. This translates into CASSRQPANTEAFF. Supplemented by reference TRBV5-1 and TRBJ1-1, the full variable domain reads KAGVTQTPRYLIKTRGQQVTLSCSPISGHRSVSWYQQTPGQGLQFLFEYFSETQRNKGNFPGRFSGRQFSNSRSEMNVSTLELGDSALYLCASSRQPANTEAFFGQGTRLTVV.